These 6 T cell receptor delta chains were sequenced from one sample in a study of Vδ1+ human thymocytes. General study results and limits: In the thymus, TRG and TRD repertoires looked highly polyclonal with Gaussian CDR3 lengths.

Their antigen targets remain unknown. The template was reverse-transcribed extracted RNA. The CDR3 regions were amplified by multiplex PCR from V-gene primers to a constant-region primer. TCRdb re-called clones from the multiplex PCR reads via CATT. The sample has about 25,000 delta-chain clones, under 8% seen once. Input material: Vdelta1+ gamma-delta thymocytes from the thymus. The subset denotes: FACS-sorted CD3+ TCRalphabeta- TCRVdelta1+ TCRVdelta2- thymocytes. All receptors derive from a girl under three years old who had congenital heart surgery.

The chain is built from TRDV1 and TRDJ1; D remains unclear. Trimming cost V 1 base and J 6 bases, with 21 bases left between them. Germline assignment: CDR1 TSWWSYY and CDR2 QGS. The CDR3 has 17 residues. The CDR3 reads CALGERLFGNLTYKLIF. The CDR3 nucleotides are TGTGCTCTTGGGGAACGACTATTTGGTAATCTGACTTATAAACTCATCTTT.

This rearrangement joins TRDV1 to TRDJ1; D is tentatively TRDD2 or TRDD3 (8 bases each). CDR3 length equals 20 residues. The V end lost 2 bases, the J end lost 4 bases, and 29 bases lay between the germline ends. In germline, CDR1 is TSWWSYY, CDR2 QGS. The CDR3 protein is CALGESFLLQLGARGDKLIF. DNA of the CDR3: TGTGCTCTTGGGGAAAGCTTCCTACTCCAACTGGGGGCGCGTGGCGATAAACTCATCTTT.

The rearrangement links TRDV1 to TRDJ1; D not certain. The ends were cut back, 1 base at V and 9 bases at J, with 27 bases in the middle. This CDR3 region has 18 residues. Germline V gene sequence: CDR1 TSWWSYY, CDR2 QGS. CDR3 protein: CALGEPYLYVSGTGELIF. CDR3 nucleotides: TGTGCTCTTGGGGAACCATATCTCTACGTTTCGGGTACAGGTGAACTCATCTTT.

V usage is TRDV1 and J usage is TRDJ1; the D gene is possibly TRDD3 (5 bases). The CDR3 length is 16 residues. V was pared by 2 bases and J by 1 base, with 14 bases between. Germline V gives CDR1 TSWWSYY, CDR2 QGS. CDR3 sequence: CALGECPGRSTDKLIF. The DNA of the CDR3 is TGTGCTCTTGGGGAATGTCCGGGGAGGTCCACCGATAAACTCATCTTT.

This clone was counted between two and nine times. The chain combines TRDV1 with TRDJ1; 9 nucleotides align to TRDD3. V lost 0 bases and J lost 3; bases outside the gene matches: 11. CDR1 and CDR2 (germline): TSWWSYY, QGS. The CDR3 length is 18 residues. The DNA for the CDR3 is TGTGCTCTTGGGGAACTAGAGTATACCCGGGGGATACCCGATAAACTCATCTTT. It is translated as CALGELEYTRGIPDKLIF.

No V gene was called, though TRDJ1 was called as the J gene; the table's D call, TRDD3, has no DNA check behind it. This CDR3 comprises 22 residues. Here the CDR3 DNA reads TGTGCTCTTGGGGAACTGTCCTCCCCTCCCTTGGGGGATAAATTGGACACCGATAAACTCATCTTT. It is translated as CALGELSSPPLGDKLDTDKLIF.